This TCR beta chain was observed in a study of T cells in Graves' hyperthyroidism and ophthalmopathy. Study outcomes and limitations: Appearing also in blood were most of the thyroid clonotypes expanded above 0.001.

Diagnosis of hyperthyroidism was new in patients aged 18 to 65, and its duration was under 2 months. Uncontrolled infection, other autoimmune disease, pregnancy or lactation barred patients from enrollment. The source of the PBMCs was less than 12 ml of fresh peripheral blood. Remarks on this clonotype: Its antigen is still unknown. Mismatch with germline at one junction end may stem from a read error.

Amplified TCR beta CDR3 regions derived from RNA transcripts. The TCR CDR3 was amplified in a first-round RT-PCR using the HTBI primer set. TCRdb passed the multiplex PCR reads through MiXCR, listing each CDR3 protein once. The table has around 580,000 distinct CDR3 sequences, approximately 15% seen once. CDR1 SGHDN and CDR2 FVKESK come from the germline V gene. CDR3 length: 13 residues. V gene TRBV14 combines with J gene TRBJ2-7; D uncertain. The sequence was obtained from a woman between 18 and 29 years old with Graves' hyperthyroidism. Sequencing input: blood. The CDR3 here is CTSSQEENGEQYF. Here the CDR3 DNA reads TGTACCAGCAGCCAAGAGGAAAACGGCGAGCAGTACTTC.